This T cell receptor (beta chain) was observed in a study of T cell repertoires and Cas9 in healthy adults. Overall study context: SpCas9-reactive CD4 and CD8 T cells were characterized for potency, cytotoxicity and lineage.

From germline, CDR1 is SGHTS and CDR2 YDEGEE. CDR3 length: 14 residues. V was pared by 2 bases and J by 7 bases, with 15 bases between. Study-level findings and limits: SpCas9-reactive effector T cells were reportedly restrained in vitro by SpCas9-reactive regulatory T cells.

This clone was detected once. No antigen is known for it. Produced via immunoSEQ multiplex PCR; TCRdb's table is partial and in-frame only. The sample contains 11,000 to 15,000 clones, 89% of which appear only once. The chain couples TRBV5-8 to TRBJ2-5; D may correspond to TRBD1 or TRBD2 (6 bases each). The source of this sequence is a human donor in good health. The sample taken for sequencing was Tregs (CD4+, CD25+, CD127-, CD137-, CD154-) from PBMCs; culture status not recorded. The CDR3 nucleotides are TGTGCCAGCAGCTTTGGGGGGCAGCGGGCGACCCAGTACTTC. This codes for CASSFGGQRATQYF.